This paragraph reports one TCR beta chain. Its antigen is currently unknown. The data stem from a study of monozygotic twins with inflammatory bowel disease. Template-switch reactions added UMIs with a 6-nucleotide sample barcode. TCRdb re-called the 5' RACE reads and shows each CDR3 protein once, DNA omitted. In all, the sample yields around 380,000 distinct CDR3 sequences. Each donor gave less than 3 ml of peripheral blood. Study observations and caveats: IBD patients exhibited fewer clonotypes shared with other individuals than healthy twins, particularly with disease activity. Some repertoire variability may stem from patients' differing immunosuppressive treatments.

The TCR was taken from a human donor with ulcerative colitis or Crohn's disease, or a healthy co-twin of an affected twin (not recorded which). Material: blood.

CDR3 amino acids: CASSPLVGEQFF. This chain connects TRBV3-1 to TRBJ2-1. Germline CDR1 reads LGHDT; CDR2 reads YNNKEL (reference sequence). The CDR3 totals 12 residues.